This TCR beta chain is from a study of T cells in Graves' hyperthyroidism and ophthalmopathy. General study results and limits: Expanded thyroid clonotypes (above 0.001) were mostly also found in blood.

The source material, RNA transcripts, was used to amplify TCR beta CDR3 regions. HTBI primers were used for first-round RT-PCR of the TCR CDR3. TCRdb re-called the multiplex PCR reads through MiXCR, storing one row per CDR3 protein. This sample has about 560,000 distinct CDR3 sequences; roughly 46% occur once, and the top ten carry 8.2%. Turning to this clonotype: Its specificity is not known.

What was sequenced was peripheral blood or thyroid tissue (not recorded which). The receptor was derived from a woman aged 18-35 years with Graves' hyperthyroidism.

CDR3 coding DNA: TGCAGCGTTGGGGGAGGGGCTCATGGCTACACCTTC. This sequence encodes CSVGGGAHGYTF. This rearrangement joins TRBV29-1 to TRBJ1-2; D might be TRBD1 (5 bases). This CDR3 contains 12 residues. V shed 4 bases and J shed 6 bases, with 12 bases lying between them. Germline values: CDR1 SQVTM, CDR2 ANQGSEA.